This note documents a single TCR beta chain sequence. The assay was immunoSEQ multiplex PCR, and TCRdb's table has in-frame clones only and misses some. This sample has about 85,000 clones; approximately 94% occur once, and the top ten carry less than 0.25%. Germline-derived CDR1 and CDR2 are MNHEY and SMNVEV (reference sequence). The ends lost 5 bases at V and 4 bases at J; junction bases unmatched: 16. This CDR3 region has 18 residues. The record originates from a study of technical replicates of blood from a few donors. The rearrangement links TRBV27 to TRBJ2-3, with TRBD2 matching over 9 bases. Sequenced: T cells isolated from PBMCs. The clonotype was recovered from a human donor in good health. The CDR3 reads CASSPTENSGSLPDTQYF. The CDR3, as DNA: TGTGCCAGCAGTCCGACCGAAAATAGCGGGAGTCTACCAGATACGCAGTATTTT.